This TCR beta chain was obtained from a study of T cells in Graves' hyperthyroidism and ophthalmopathy (dated by TCRdb to between 2017 and 2020). Context from the whole study: Peripheral blood samples were taken at the time of initial diagnosis, prior to any treatment. After sampling, hyperthyroidism patients received methimazole starting at 30 mg daily, and ophthalmopathy patients received high-dose intravenous methylprednisolone. TCR V-J signatures able to tell the groups apart were searched for in a discovery cohort of 90 to 100 patients, of whom about 40 had Graves' ophthalmopathy and about 55 had stable Graves' hyperthyroidism. TCR Vbeta CDR3 sequencing of 130 to 150 peripheral blood samples (over 40 ophthalmopathy, 70 to 85 hyperthyroidism and some 17 progressor patients) is reported in the paper. Prospective prediction of ophthalmopathy was tested in an independent validation cohort of 18 to 20 hyperthyroidism patients and 15 to 17 patients who later progressed to ophthalmopathy. In about six Graves' hyperthyroidism patients, the study also compared T-cell repertoires from thyroid tissue with T-cell repertoires from blood. The 100 discovery patients were randomly split 7:3 into training and test sets.

TCR beta CDR3 regions were amplified from RNA transcripts. The TCR CDR3 was subjected to a first round of RT-PCR using the HTBI primer set and the Qiagen OneStep RT-PCR kit. The libraries were constructed in a second round of multiplex PCR and then size-selected and purified. Libraries were sequenced paired-end with 100 bp reads on an Illumina HiSeq2000. Under the source paper's analysis protocol: SOAPnuke was used to process the raw data, removing reads that contained adapters or uncalled bases, had a mean Phred below 15, or lacked an exact match to the constant primer or identifier. High-quality paired reads were merged with COPE v1.2.5, and unique nucleotide sequences were defined as clonotypes. Clonotypes were aligned to IMGT TRBV, TRBD and TRBJ reference segments using MiTCR v1.1. Analysis was restricted to V-J combinations with a frequency above 0.0001, which covered 99% to 99.2% of repertoires. A TCS score was defined as the ratio of F50 (clonal expansion) to E x V (chaos), with BLOSUM62-based TCRdist applied between CDR3 peptides within each V-J. Welch's t-statistics and random forest reduced several hundred V-J features to under 15, which were used in a naive Bayes classifier (R e1071). Using fastp at Q25 and MiXCR, TCRdb reprocessed the public reads and kept productive beta chains. Entries that share a CDR3 protein sequence are merged under the most common genes and DNA. The V and J calls and clone size come from TCRdb's table, not from the authors' own analysis. This sample lists fewer than 850,000 distinct CDR3 sequences; 15% to 20% were detected once. The top ten clones comprise around 16% of the sample.

This clonotype was detected many times. Its target antigen remains unknown. Base-call qualities are not available, and no considerably larger clone is one nucleotide away. Study-wide findings and limitations: Blood samples also contained most of the expanded thyroid clonotypes (frequency above 0.001), which suggests that blood repertoires may reflect thyroid immune responses. A model built on a 13 V-J signature distinguished ophthalmopathy from stable hyperthyroidism, reaching around 90% sensitivity and under 84% specificity in cross-validation and 80%/75% in testing. Sample size was not statistically predetermined, and blinding of investigators to group allocation was not performed. In validation, the model predicted progression to ophthalmopathy a median of roughly 6.5 months before onset, with roughly 70% sensitivity and around 76% specificity.

Stable Graves' hyperthyroidism was defined as the absence of progression to ophthalmopathy over 18 months of follow-up. Hyperthyroidism patients were newly diagnosed, with disease duration under 2 months, and aged 18 to 65 years. Patients with uncontrolled infections, other autoimmune diseases, pregnancy or lactation were excluded. Diagnoses were established on the basis of clinical symptoms, serum thyroxine and TRAb, thyroid ultrasound, and orbital computed tomography. PBMCs were separated from 8 to 10 ml of fresh peripheral blood using Ficoll-Paque density gradient centrifugation. Total RNA was extracted using Trizol reagent, and RNA quality was assessed on an Agilent 2100 Bioanalyzer. Based on the germline V gene, the CDR1 and CDR2 sequences are SQVTM and ANQGSEA. The CDR3 covers 14 residues, taking in both the cysteine and the phenylalanine. The entry retains the CDR3 DNA only, 42 bases that are in frame from base 1. V is cut by 3 bases and J by 6 bases, and the space between the germline ends is 18 bases.

The clonotype comes from a man in his fifties or sixties with Graves' hyperthyroidism. Input material: blood. This sequence uses TRBV29-1 and TRBJ2-7; the D gene is possibly TRBD1, with 6 bases matching. The sequence in DNA is TGCAGCGTTGATTCCGGCAGGGGAATAAGCGAGCAGTACTTC. This gives the protein CSVDSGRGISEQYF.